The present T cell receptor beta chain was sequenced within a study of identical twins. Study-wide findings and caveats: Rather than following the same donors, the conclusions depended on cross-sectional statistical analysis. With monozygotic twins, out-of-frame TCR alpha sharing exceeded what models estimated.

The CDR3 has 14 amino acids. The germline gives CDR1 MNHNS, CDR2 SASEGT. TCRdb processed the 5' RACE reads anew with MiXCR; each CDR3 protein has one entry. This sample has some 1,700,000 distinct CDR3 sequences, with around a third found just once. The table lists this clonotype with many counts. Antigen unknown. Sequence at one end of the junction differs from germline and may be a read error. The receptor comes from a newborn girl in good health. The specimen was cord blood. The rearrangement joins TRBV6-1 to TRBJ2-3; D is unclear. The CDR3 reads CASSERSGTDTQYF. CDR3 nucleotide sequence: TGTGCCAGCAGTGAAAGATCGGGCACGGATACGCAGTATTTT.